The rows below give T cell receptor beta chains drawn from one sample of a study of response to subunit inactivated influenza vaccine. TCRdb re-called the RT-PCR reads through MiXCR, storing one row per CDR3 protein. Seen here are hundreds of thousands of distinct CDR3 sequences, 15% to 18% observed once, and the top ten hold around 10%. The sequencing used PBMCs from blood, collected roughly 12 days after vaccination. These receptors were taken from a man aged 50 to 59 who received an inactivated influenza vaccine. Each CDR3 is given with its conserved first and last residue. Fields, in order: clone size, V gene, D gene, J gene, CDR3 DNA, CDR3 protein. A D gene is named only where the DNA matches it firmly. Expanded clones get a size class; other rows say once, few or many, or leave the size out.

size: many
V: TRBV6-2/TRBV6-3
D: .
J: TRBJ2-7
DNA: TGTGCCAGCAGCCCCGGGACTTATTTCGACGAGCAGTACTTC
CDR3: CASSPGTYFDEQYF

size: .
V: TRBV10-3
D: TRBD2
J: TRBJ2-1
DNA: TGTGCCGTCCAAGAGACTAGCGCGAACAATGAGCAGTTCTTC
CDR3: CAVQETSANNEQFF

size: few
V: TRBV4-3
D: .
J: TRBJ2-1
DNA: TGCGCCAGCAGCCAAGAAACCAGCCCCCTTTACAATGAGCAGTTCTTC
CDR3: CASSQETSPLYNEQFF

size: few
V: TRBV12-3/TRBV12-4
D: TRBD1
J: TRBJ1-3
DNA: TGTGCCAGCACCTTGGGACAGTATGCCGCTAACACCATATATTTT
CDR3: CASTLGQYAANTIYF

size: few
V: TRBV7-8
D: .
J: TRBJ2-5
DNA: TGTGCCAGCAGCTCACCCGCGGGCGGCACTCAAGAGACCCAGTACTTC
CDR3: CASSSPAGGTQETQYF

size: .
V: TRBV5-6
D: .
J: TRBJ2-3
DNA: TGTGCCAGCAGCAAGACTGTCCTGAGCACAGATACGCAGTATTTT
CDR3: CASSKTVLSTDTQYF

size: few
V: TRBV28
D: .
J: TRBJ2-7
DNA: TGTGCCAGCAGTGAAATCCCTGACAGCGCCTACGAGCAGTACTTC
CDR3: CASSEIPDSAYEQYF

size: .
V: TRBV29-1
D: TRBD1
J: TRBJ1-1
DNA: TGCAGCGTTGAAGGTTGGGGACAGCTGAACACTGAAGCTTTCTTT
CDR3: CSVEGWGQLNTEAFF

size: .
V: TRBV6-1
D: TRBD2
J: TRBJ2-2
DNA: TGTGCCAGCAGCGGGGGGGGACAAGGGGCCGGGGAGCTGTTTTTT
CDR3: CASSGGGQGAGELFF

size: many
V: TRBV7-2
D: .
J: TRBJ2-1
DNA: TGTGCCAGCAGCTTCCCCGGGCGTGAGCAGTTCTTC
CDR3: CASSFPGREQFF

size: many
V: TRBV7-9
D: .
J: TRBJ1-1
DNA: TGCGCCAGCAGCTTGGAAGGCGACACTGAAGCTTTCTTT
CDR3: CASSLEGDTEAFF

size: many
V: TRBV18
D: TRBD2
J: TRBJ2-7
DNA: TGTGCCAGCAGCCCAGCGGGGTACGAGCAGTACTTC
CDR3: CASSPAGYEQYF

size: .
V: TRBV20-1
D: .
J: TRBJ2-3
DNA: TGCAGTGCTAGTCGTCGTTCAGGGGTTTGGGGGCCAGATACGCAGTATTTT
CDR3: CSASRRSGVWGPDTQYF

size: .
V: TRBV20-1
D: TRBD1
J: TRBJ2-7
DNA: TGCAGTGCTAACACCGGGACAGGCCTCTACGAGCAGTACTTC
CDR3: CSANTGTGLYEQYF

size: few
V: TRBV15
D: .
J: TRBJ1-1
DNA: TGTGCCACCAGCAGAGCAACGGGTATGAACACTGAAGCTTTCTTT
CDR3: CATSRATGMNTEAFF

size: .
V: TRBV9
D: TRBD1
J: TRBJ2-1
DNA: TGTGCCAGCAGCGTAGCGGGACAGGGGGTCGGCAATGAGCAGTTCTTC
CDR3: CASSVAGQGVGNEQFF

size: .
V: TRBV24-1
D: .
J: TRBJ1-2
DNA: TGTGCCACCAGCACGGGGGCCCCTAACTATGGCTACACCTTC
CDR3: CATSTGAPNYGYTF

size: many
V: TRBV5-1
D: .
J: TRBJ2-7
DNA: TGCGCCAGCAGTCGTGTCGGGGGCGAGCAGTACTTC
CDR3: CASSRVGGEQYF

size: few
V: TRBV12-3/TRBV12-4
D: .
J: TRBJ2-6
DNA: TGTGCCAGCACCCCACGGTTCAGCCCCTCTGGGGCCAACGTCCTGACTTTC
CDR3: CASTPRFSPSGANVLTF

size: .
V: TRBV7-6
D: TRBD2
J: TRBJ2-3
DNA: TGTGCCAGCAGCTCGAGACCTCAGACTAGCGGGGGCTCAGATACGCAGTATTTT
CDR3: CASSSRPQTSGGSDTQYF

size: .
V: TRBV3-1
D: TRBD1
J: TRBJ2-7
DNA: TGTGCCAGCAGCCAAGGGGGACAGGGATTTGACGAGCAGTACTTC
CDR3: CASSQGGQGFDEQYF

size: few
V: TRBV7-9
D: .
J: TRBJ2-5
DNA: TGTGCCAGCAGCTTAGGAACTAGAGAAGAGACCCAGTACTTC
CDR3: CASSLGTREETQYF

size: .
V: TRBV6-2/TRBV6-3
D: .
J: TRBJ1-1
DNA: TGTGCCAGCAGTTACTCGAGGGTCCAGGCGGCGAACACTGAAGCTTTCTTT
CDR3: CASSYSRVQAANTEAFF

size: few
V: TRBV4-1
D: .
J: TRBJ1-5
DNA: TGCGCCAGCAGCCAAGTCCAGTGGGGCCACGCTAGCAATCAGCCCCAGCATTTT
CDR3: CASSQVQWGHASNQPQHF

size: .
V: TRBV12-3/TRBV12-4
D: .
J: TRBJ2-1
DNA: TGTGCCAGCAGGGATGGGGGGGGCGATGAGCAGTTCTTC
CDR3: CASRDGGGDEQFF

size: .
V: TRBV25-1
D: .
J: TRBJ2-1
DNA: TGTGCCAGCAAGGGGAGCGAGCAGTTCTTC
CDR3: CASKGSEQFF

size: few
V: TRBV6-2/TRBV6-3
D: .
J: TRBJ2-7
DNA: TGTGCCAGCAGTTACGCCCGGTTTGAGCAGTACTTC
CDR3: CASSYARFEQYF

size: .
V: TRBV2
D: .
J: TRBJ2-3
DNA: TGTGCCAGCAGTGAATTCCAGGGCTCTAGGACAGATACGCAGTATTTT
CDR3: CASSEFQGSRTDTQYF

size: .
V: TRBV28
D: .
J: TRBJ2-6
DNA: TGTGCCAGCAGTCTCATGGGACACTATACCTCTGGGGCCAACGTCCTGACTTTC
CDR3: CASSLMGHYTSGANVLTF

size: few
V: TRBV20-1
D: .
J: TRBJ2-2
DNA: TGCAGTGCTAGAGGTTCGGCGGGACGGACCGGGGAGCTGTTTTTT
CDR3: CSARGSAGRTGELFF

size: .
V: TRBV20-1
D: .
J: TRBJ2-6
DNA: TGCAGTGCTAGGGCTGGGGCCAACGTCCTGACTTTC
CDR3: CSARAGANVLTF

size: .
V: TRBV28
D: TRBD1
J: TRBJ1-5
DNA: TGTGCCAGCCTTTCGGGACAGGTGGGGTATAGGGATCAGCCCCAGCATTTT
CDR3: CASLSGQVGYRDQPQHF

size: few
V: TRBV7-6
D: TRBD2
J: TRBJ2-2
DNA: TGTGCCAGCAGTCGGCCGACTAGCGACCCGAACACCGGGGAGCTGTTTTTT
CDR3: CASSRPTSDPNTGELFF

size: few
V: TRBV28
D: .
J: TRBJ2-3
DNA: TGTGCCAGCAGTTTGAGGGGAAAGGGGACAGATACGCAGTATTTT
CDR3: CASSLRGKGTDTQYF

size: .
V: TRBV4-3
D: .
J: TRBJ1-5
DNA: TGCGCCAGCAGCCAAGGGGCCGCGGGGGATCAGCCCCAGCATTTT
CDR3: CASSQGAAGDQPQHF

size: few
V: TRBV9
D: .
J: TRBJ2-5
DNA: TGTGCCAGCAGCCCCCAAGGGTCTCCCGAAGAGACCCAGTACTTC
CDR3: CASSPQGSPEETQYF

size: .
V: TRBV4-3
D: TRBD1
J: TRBJ2-7
DNA: TGCGCCAGCAGCCAAAGGGACAGGGGAGCCTACGAGCAGTACTTC
CDR3: CASSQRDRGAYEQYF

size: .
V: TRBV20-1
D: .
J: TRBJ2-5
DNA: TGCAGTGCTAGTCGGGGGGGACAGGCAAAACAAGAGACCCAGTACTTC
CDR3: CSASRGGQAKQETQYF

size: few
V: TRBV4-3
D: TRBD2
J: TRBJ2-2
DNA: TGCGCCAGCAGCCAAGATCGCGGGGGTGCGAACACCGGGGAGCTGTTTTTT
CDR3: CASSQDRGGANTGELFF

size: few
V: TRBV7-6
D: .
J: TRBJ2-1
DNA: TGTGCCAGCAGCCCCGGGATAAACAATGAGCAGTTCTTC
CDR3: CASSPGINNEQFF

size: many
V: TRBV12-3/TRBV12-4
D: .
J: TRBJ2-1
DNA: TGTGCCAGCAGTTATCGGGACGCCTCTGACTACAATGAGCAGTTCTTC
CDR3: CASSYRDASDYNEQFF

size: .
V: TRBV4-3
D: TRBD2
J: TRBJ2-1
DNA: TGCGCCAGCAGCCCTAGCGGGGGCCACTACAATGAGCAGTTCTTC
CDR3: CASSPSGGHYNEQFF

size: .
V: TRBV27
D: TRBD1
J: TRBJ1-1
DNA: TGTGCCAGCAGTTTCCGGGCAGGGGGTGGTGAAGCTTTCTTT
CDR3: CASSFRAGGGEAFF

size: .
V: TRBV5-1
D: .
J: TRBJ2-1
DNA: TGCGCCAACAGCTTAGGTGGGGGGGCGGGCAATGAGCAGTTCTTC
CDR3: CANSLGGGAGNEQFF

size: .
V: TRBV4-2
D: .
J: TRBJ2-5
DNA: TGTGCCAGCGGCCCCGAAAACGAAGAGACCCAGTACTTC
CDR3: CASGPENEETQYF

size: few
V: TRBV24-1
D: .
J: TRBJ1-5
DNA: TGTGCCACCAGTGCAGGGTCGAGCAATCAGCCCCAGCATTTT
CDR3: CATSAGSSNQPQHF

size: .
V: TRBV19
D: .
J: TRBJ2-7
DNA: TGTGCCAGTAGTATAGCTGCGGGTATGACCTACGAGCAGTACTTC
CDR3: CASSIAAGMTYEQYF

size: many
V: TRBV7-2
D: .
J: TRBJ2-4
DNA: TGTGCCAGCAGCTTAGCGCGGCGGCAGGAAAACATTCAGTACTTC
CDR3: CASSLARRQENIQYF

size: few
V: TRBV5-1
D: .
J: TRBJ2-3
DNA: TGCGCCAGCGCGGGTCTGGCGGGCGTACCCACAGATACGCAGTATTTT
CDR3: CASAGLAGVPTDTQYF

size: few
V: TRBV5-1
D: .
J: TRBJ2-2
DNA: TGCGCCAGCAGCTTGGTTCCAGTTTCTGACACCGGGGAGCTGTTTTTT
CDR3: CASSLVPVSDTGELFF

size: .
V: TRBV5-1
D: .
J: TRBJ2-1
DNA: TGCGCCAGCAATCCCGGAGGGAACTGGCTCAATGAGCAGTTCTTC
CDR3: CASNPGGNWLNEQFF